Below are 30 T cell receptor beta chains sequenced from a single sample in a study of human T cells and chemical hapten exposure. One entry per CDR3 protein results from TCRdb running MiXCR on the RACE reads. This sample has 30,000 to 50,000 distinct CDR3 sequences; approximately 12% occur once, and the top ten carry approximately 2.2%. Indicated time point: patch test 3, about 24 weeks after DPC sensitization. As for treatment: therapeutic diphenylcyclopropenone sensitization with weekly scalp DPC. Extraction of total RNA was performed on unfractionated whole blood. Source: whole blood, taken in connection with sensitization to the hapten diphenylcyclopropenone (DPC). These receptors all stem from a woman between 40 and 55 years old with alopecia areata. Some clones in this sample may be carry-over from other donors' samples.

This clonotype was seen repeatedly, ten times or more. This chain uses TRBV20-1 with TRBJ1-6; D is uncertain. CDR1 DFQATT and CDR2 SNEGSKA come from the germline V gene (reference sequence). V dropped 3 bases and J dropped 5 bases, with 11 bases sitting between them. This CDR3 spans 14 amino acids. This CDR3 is CSASLGTDNSPLHF. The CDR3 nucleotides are TGCAGTGCTAGTTTAGGCACAGATAATTCACCCCTCCACTTT.

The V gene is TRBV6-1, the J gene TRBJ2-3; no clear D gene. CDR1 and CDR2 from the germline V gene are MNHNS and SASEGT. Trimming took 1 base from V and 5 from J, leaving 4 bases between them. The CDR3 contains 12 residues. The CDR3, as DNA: TGTGCCAGCAGTGAAGTATTAGATACGCAGTATTTT. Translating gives CASSEVLDTQYF.

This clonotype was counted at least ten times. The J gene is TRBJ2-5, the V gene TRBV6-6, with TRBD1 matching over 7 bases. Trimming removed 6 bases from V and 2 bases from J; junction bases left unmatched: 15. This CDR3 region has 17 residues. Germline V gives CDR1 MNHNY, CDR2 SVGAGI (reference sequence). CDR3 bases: TGTGCCAGCAGGTCCCAGCCGGGACAGATTAATCAAGAGACCCAGTACTTC. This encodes CASRSQPGQINQETQYF.

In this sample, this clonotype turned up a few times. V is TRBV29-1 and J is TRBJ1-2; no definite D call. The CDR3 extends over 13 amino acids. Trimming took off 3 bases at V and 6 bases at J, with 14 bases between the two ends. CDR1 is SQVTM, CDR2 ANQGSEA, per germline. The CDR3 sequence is CSVDRAYGDGYTF. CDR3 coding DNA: TGCAGCGTTGATAGGGCCTACGGGGATGGCTACACCTTC.

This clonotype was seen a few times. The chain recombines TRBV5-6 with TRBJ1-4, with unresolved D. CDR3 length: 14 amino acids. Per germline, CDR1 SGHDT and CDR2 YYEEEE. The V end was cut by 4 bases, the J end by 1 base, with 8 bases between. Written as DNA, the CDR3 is TGTGCCAGCAGCCTGAGTCGAACTAATGAAAAACTGTTTTTT. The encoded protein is CASSLSRTNEKLFF. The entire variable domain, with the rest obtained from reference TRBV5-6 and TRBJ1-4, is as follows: DAGVTQSPTHLIKTRGQQVTLRCSPKSGHDTVSWYQQALGQGPQFIFQYYEEEERQRGNFPDRFSGHQFPNYSSELNVNALLLGDSALYLCASSLSRTNEKLFFGSGTQLSVL.

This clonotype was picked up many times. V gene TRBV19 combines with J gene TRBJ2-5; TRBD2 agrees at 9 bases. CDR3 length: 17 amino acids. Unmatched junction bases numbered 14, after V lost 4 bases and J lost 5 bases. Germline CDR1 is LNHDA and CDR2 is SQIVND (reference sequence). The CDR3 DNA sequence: TGTGCCAGTAGTAGCGGACTAGCGAACTACCCACGGGAGACCCAGTACTTC. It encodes CASSSGLANYPRETQYF.

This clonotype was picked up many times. The CDR3 region is CAWSGTNRNNYGYTF. The CDR3 DNA reads as TGTGCCTGGAGCGGGACAAACCGTAATAACTATGGCTACACCTTC. This rearrangement joins TRBV30 to TRBJ1-2; tentatively, D is TRBD1 (6 bases). V gave up 3 bases and J gave up 1 base, with 15 bases separating them. The CDR3 has 15 residues. The germline gives CDR1 GTSNPN, CDR2 SVGIG (reference sequence). The full variable domain, completed using reference TRBV30 and TRBJ1-2, is SQTIHQWPATLVQPVGSPLSLECTVEGTSNPNLYWYRQAAGRGLQLLFYSVGIGQISSEVPQNLSASRPQDRQFILSSKKLLLSDSGFYLCAWSGTNRNNYGYTFGSGTRLTVV.

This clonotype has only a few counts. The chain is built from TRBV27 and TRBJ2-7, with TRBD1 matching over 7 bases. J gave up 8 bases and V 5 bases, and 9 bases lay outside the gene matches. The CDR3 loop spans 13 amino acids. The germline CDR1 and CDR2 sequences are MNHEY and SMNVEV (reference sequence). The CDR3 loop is CASSPRTGPKQYF. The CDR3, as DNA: TGTGCCAGCAGTCCCCGGACAGGACCAAAGCAGTACTTC.

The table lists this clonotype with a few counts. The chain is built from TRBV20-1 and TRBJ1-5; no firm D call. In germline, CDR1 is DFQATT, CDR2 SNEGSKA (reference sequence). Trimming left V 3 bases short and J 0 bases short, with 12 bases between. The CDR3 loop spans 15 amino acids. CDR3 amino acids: CSASGGGNSNQPQHF. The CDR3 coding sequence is TGCAGTGCTAGTGGAGGCGGAAATAGCAATCAGCCCCAGCATTTT.

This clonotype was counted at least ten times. This CDR3 is CASSFSPSGGTSTDTQYF. The CDR3 nucleotides read TGTGCCAGCAGCTTTTCTCCTAGCGGGGGGACTAGCACAGATACGCAGTATTTT. The gene calls are TRBV7-9 and TRBJ2-3; 11 bases map to TRBD2. The germline CDR1 and CDR2 sequences are SEHNR and FQNEAQ (reference sequence). The CDR3 covers 18 residues. V was clipped by 3 bases and J by 0 bases; unmatched bases: 8.

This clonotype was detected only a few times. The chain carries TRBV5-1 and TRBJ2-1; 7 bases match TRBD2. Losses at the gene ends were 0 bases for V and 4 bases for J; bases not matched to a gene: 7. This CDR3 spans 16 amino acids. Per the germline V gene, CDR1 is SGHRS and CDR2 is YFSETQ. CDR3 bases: TGCGCCAGCAGCTTGGGGGAGGGTCCCCCTTACAATGAGCAGTTCTTC. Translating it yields CASSLGEGPPYNEQFF.

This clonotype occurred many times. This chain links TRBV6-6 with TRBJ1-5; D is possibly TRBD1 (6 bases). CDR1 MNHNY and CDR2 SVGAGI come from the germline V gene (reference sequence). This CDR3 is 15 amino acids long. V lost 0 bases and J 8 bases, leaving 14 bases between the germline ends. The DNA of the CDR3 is TGTGCCAGCAGTTACTCGATTACAGGGAATGAGCCCCAGCATTTT. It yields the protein CASSYSITGNEPQHF.

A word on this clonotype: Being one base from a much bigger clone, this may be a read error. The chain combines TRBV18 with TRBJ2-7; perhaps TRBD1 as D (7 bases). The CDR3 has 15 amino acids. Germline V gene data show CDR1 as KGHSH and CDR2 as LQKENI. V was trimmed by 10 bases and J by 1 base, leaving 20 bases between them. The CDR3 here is CANSLGAGQSYEQYF. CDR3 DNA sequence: TGTGCCAACTCGCTCGGGGCGGGACAGTCCTACGAGCAGTACTTC.

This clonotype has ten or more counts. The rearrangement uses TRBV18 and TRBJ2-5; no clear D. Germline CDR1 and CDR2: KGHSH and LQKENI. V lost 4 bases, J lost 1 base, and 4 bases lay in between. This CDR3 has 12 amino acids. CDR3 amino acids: CASSLPQETQYF. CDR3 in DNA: TGTGCCAGCTCACTACCCCAAGAGACCCAGTACTTC.

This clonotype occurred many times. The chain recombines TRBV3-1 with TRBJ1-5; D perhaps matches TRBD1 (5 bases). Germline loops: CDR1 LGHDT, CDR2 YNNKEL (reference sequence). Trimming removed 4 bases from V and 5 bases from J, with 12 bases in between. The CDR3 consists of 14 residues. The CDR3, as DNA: TGTGCCAGCAGCCGGACCGGAGGGGATCAGCCCCAGCATTTT. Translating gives CASSRTGGDQPQHF. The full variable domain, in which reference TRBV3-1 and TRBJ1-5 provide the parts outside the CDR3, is DTAVSQTPKYLVTQMGNDKSIKCEQNLGHDTMYWYKQDSKKFLKIMFSYNNKELIINETVPNRFSPKSPDKAHLNLHINSLELGDSAVYFCASSRTGGDQPQHFGDGTRLSIL.

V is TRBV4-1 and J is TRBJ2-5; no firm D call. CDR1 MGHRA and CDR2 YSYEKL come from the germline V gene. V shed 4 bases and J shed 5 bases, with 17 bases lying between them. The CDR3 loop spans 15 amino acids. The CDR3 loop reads CASSRPLGAVETQYF. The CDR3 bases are TGCGCCAGCAGCCGTCCCCTCGGCGCGGTGGAGACCCAGTACTTC.

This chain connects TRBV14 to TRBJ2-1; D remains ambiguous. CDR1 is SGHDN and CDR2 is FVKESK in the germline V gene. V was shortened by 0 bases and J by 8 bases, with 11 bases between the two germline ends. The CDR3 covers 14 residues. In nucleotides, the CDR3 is TGTGCCAGCAGCCAAGAGAGGCGGACCGATGAGCAGTTCTTC. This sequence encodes CASSQERRTDEQFF. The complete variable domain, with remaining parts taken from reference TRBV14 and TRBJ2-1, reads EAGVTQFPSHSVIEKGQTVTLRCDPISGHDNLYWYRRVMGKEIKFLLHFVKESKQDESGMPNNRFLAERTGGTYSTLKVQPAELEDSGVYFCASSQERRTDEQFFGPGTRLTVL.

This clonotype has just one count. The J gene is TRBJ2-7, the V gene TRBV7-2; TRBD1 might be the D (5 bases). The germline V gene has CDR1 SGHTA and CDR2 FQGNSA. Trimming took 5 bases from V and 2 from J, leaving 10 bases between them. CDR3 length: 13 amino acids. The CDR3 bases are TGTGCCAGCAGCGTCCAGGGTCCCTACGAGCAGTACTTC. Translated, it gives CASSVQGPYEQYF.

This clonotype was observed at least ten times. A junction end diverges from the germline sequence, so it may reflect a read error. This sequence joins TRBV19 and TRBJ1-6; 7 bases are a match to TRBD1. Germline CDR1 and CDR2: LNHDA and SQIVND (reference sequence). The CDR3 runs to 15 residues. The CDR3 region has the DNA TGTGCCAGTAGTCCGGGACAGCTAACTTATTCACCCCTACACTTT. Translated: CASSPGQLTYSPLHF.

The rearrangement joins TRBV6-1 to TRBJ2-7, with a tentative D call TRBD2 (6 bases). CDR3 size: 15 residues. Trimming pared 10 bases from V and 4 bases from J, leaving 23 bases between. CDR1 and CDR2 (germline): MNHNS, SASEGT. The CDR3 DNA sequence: TGTGCCACCGACTTCGCGGAGGGCCGAGGGTACGAGCAGTACTTC. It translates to CATDFAEGRGYEQYF.

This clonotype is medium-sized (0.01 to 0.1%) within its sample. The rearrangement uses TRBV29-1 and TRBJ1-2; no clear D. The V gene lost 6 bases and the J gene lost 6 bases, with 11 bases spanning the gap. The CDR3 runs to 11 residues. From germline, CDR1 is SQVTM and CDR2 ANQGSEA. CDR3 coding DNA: TGCAGCGTGTGGGTTGGAGATGGCTACACCTTC. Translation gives CSVWVGDGYTF.

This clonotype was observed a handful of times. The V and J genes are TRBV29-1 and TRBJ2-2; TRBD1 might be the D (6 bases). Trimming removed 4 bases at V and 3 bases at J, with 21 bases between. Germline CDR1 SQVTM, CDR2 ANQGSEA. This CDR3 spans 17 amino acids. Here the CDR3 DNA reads TGCAGCGTTGCTGGTACGGACAGCCGATTCCACACCGGGGAGCTGTTTTTT. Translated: CSVAGTDSRFHTGELFF.

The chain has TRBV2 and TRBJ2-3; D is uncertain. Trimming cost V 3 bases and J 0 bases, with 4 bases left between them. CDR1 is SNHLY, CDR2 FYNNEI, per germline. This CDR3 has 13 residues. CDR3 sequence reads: CASSDVSTDTQYF. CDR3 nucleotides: TGTGCCAGCAGTGATGTAAGCACAGATACGCAGTATTTT. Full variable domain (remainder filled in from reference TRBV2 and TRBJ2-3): EPEVTQTPSHQVTQMGQEVILRCVPISNHLYFYWYRQILGQKVEFLVSFYNNEISEKSEIFDDQFSVERPDGSNFTLKIRSTKLEDSAMYFCASSDVSTDTQYFGPGTRLTVL.

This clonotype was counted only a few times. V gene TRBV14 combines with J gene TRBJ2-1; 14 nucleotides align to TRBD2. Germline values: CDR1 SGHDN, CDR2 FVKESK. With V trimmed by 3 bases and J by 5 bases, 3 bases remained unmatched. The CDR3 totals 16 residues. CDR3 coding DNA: TGTGCCAGCAGCCAGTTGGGACTAGCGGGGGACAATGAGCAGTTCTTC. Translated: CASSQLGLAGDNEQFF.

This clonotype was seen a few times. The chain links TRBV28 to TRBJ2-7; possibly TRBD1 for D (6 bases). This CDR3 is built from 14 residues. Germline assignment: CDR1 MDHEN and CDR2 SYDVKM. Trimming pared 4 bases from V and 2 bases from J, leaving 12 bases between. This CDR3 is CASSWTVYPYEQYF. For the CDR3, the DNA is TGTGCCAGCAGTTGGACAGTATACCCCTACGAGCAGTACTTC.

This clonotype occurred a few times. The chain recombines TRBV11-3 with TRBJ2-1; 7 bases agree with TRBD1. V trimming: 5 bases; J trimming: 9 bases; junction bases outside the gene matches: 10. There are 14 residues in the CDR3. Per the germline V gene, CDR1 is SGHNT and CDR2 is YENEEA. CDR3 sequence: CASSPPTGTLEQFF. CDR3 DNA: TGTGCCAGCAGCCCCCCGACAGGGACACTTGAGCAGTTCTTC.

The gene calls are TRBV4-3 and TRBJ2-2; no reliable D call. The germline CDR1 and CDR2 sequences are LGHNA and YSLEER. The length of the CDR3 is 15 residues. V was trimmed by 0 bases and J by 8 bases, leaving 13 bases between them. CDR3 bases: TGCGCCAGCAGCCAAGATTGGACCTCCCCTGGGGAGCTGTTTTTT. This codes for CASSQDWTSPGELFF.

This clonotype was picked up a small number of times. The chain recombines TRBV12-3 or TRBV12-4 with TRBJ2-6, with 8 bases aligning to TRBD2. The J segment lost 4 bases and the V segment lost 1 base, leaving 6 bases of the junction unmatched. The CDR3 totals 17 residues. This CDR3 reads CASSLVASGRGANVLTF. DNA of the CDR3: TGTGCCAGCAGTTTAGTCGCTAGCGGGCGCGGGGCCAACGTCCTGACTTTC.

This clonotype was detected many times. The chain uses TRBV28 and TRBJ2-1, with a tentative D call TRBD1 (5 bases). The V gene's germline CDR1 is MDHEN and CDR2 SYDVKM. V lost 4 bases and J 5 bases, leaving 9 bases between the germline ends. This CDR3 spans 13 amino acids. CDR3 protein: CASSWGHNNEQFF. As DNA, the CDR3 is TGTGCCAGCAGTTGGGGCCACAACAATGAGCAGTTCTTC.

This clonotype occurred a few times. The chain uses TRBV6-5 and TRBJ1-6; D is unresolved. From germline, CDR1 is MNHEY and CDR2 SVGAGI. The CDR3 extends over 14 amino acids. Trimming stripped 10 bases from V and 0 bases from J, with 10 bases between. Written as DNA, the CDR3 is TGTGCCACCCACGGGCACTCCTATAATTCACCCCTCCACTTT. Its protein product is CATHGHSYNSPLHF.